Listed below are T cell receptor beta chains from one sample, sequenced in a study of cytomegalovirus exposure and HLA in healthy donors. Libraries were prepared by immunoSEQ multiplex PCR; TCRdb keeps only in-frame clonotypes and omits some of them. The sample contains 85,000 to 90,000 clones, 96% of which appear only once. The sample comprised PBMCs. The receptors stem from a man between 18 and 29 years old in good health and CMV-seronegative. CDR3s include the opening cysteine and the closing phenylalanine or tryptophan. A D gene is named only where the DNA matches it firmly. Part of the rows lack a size; the others show once, few, many or a class for expanded clones.

J: TRBJ2-3
D: TRBD2
V: TRBV27
length: 12
size: .
CDR3: CASGEVREGLYF
DNA: TGTGCCAGCGGCGAAGTGAGGGAGGGCCTGTATTTT

J: TRBJ1-5
D: .
V: TRBV6-6
length: 16
size: .
CDR3: CASSAAQGRSNQPQHF
DNA: TGTGCCAGCAGTGCCGCCCAGGGTCGAAGCAATCAGCCCCAGCATTTT

J: TRBJ1-5
D: TRBD1
V: TRBV28
length: 14
size: .
CDR3: CASSSRQGVQPQHF
DNA: TGTGCCAGCAGTTCCCGACAGGGGGTTCAGCCCCAGCATTTT

J: TRBJ2-4
D: TRBD1
V: TRBV9
length: 16
size: .
CDR3: CASSFGSGTGLNIQYF
DNA: TGTGCCAGCAGCTTCGGCTCCGGGACAGGGTTAAACATTCAGTACTTC

J: TRBJ2-3
D: .
V: TRBV30
length: 16
size: .
CDR3: CAWITAGRWDTDTQYF
DNA: TGTGCCTGGATTACTGCGGGGAGGTGGGACACAGATACGCAGTATTTT

J: TRBJ2-2
D: .
V: TRBV4-2
length: 17
size: .
CDR3: CASSQAGDRVYTGELFF
DNA: TGTGCCAGCAGCCAAGCGGGGGACAGAGTGTACACCGGGGAGCTGTTTTTT

J: TRBJ1-5
D: .
V: TRBV10-2
length: 13
size: .
CDR3: CASVVSLNQPQHF
DNA: TGCGCCAGTGTTGTAAGCCTCAATCAGCCCCAGCATTTT

J: TRBJ2-7
D: TRBD1
V: TRBV11-2
length: 15
size: .
CDR3: CASSPAGGQAYEQYF
DNA: TGTGCCAGCAGCCCGGCTGGGGGACAGGCATACGAGCAGTACTTC

J: TRBJ1-5
D: .
V: TRBV30
length: 12
size: .
CDR3: CAWEHRGQPQHF
DNA: TGTGCCTGGGAACACCGGGGGCAGCCCCAGCATTTT

J: TRBJ1-1
D: .
V: TRBV28
length: 13
size: .
CDR3: CASNRALNTEAFF
DNA: TGTGCCAGCAACAGGGCCTTGAACACTGAAGCTTTCTTT

J: TRBJ1-4
D: .
V: TRBV25-1
length: 16
size: .
CDR3: CASSEYSTGSNEKLFF
DNA: TGTGCCAGCAGTGAATATTCGACAGGAAGTAATGAAAAACTGTTTTTT

J: TRBJ1-5
D: .
V: TRBV28
length: 17
size: once
CDR3: CASSFPTSGSSNQPQHF
DNA: TGTGCCAGCAGTTTTCCAACCTCCGGGAGTAGCAATCAGCCCCAGCATTTT

J: TRBJ1-1
D: .
V: TRBV28
length: 17
size: .
CDR3: CASSLHRVGGPNTEAFF
DNA: TGTGCCAGCAGTCTACATAGAGTTGGGGGCCCGAACACTGAAGCTTTCTTT

J: TRBJ2-1
D: TRBD2
V: TRBV9
length: 16
size: .
CDR3: CASSRSGSSLYNEQFF
DNA: TGTGCCAGCAGTCGTAGCGGGAGCTCACTGTACAATGAGCAGTTCTTC

J: TRBJ1-4
D: .
V: TRBV4-3
length: 11
size: .
CDR3: CASSHYDRLFF
DNA: TGCGCCAGCAGCCACTATGACAGGCTGTTTTTT

J: TRBJ1-1
D: .
V: TRBV7-3
length: 13
size: .
CDR3: CASSTRQEGEAFF
DNA: TGTGCCAGCAGCACTAGACAGGAAGGTGAAGCTTTCTTT

J: TRBJ1-5
D: TRBD1
V: TRBV10-3
length: 17
size: .
CDR3: CAISPGGGGVRNQPQHF
DNA: TGTGCCATCAGCCCCGGTGGAGGGGGCGTGCGCAATCAGCCCCAGCATTTT

J: TRBJ2-3
D: .
V: TRBV10-3
length: 13
size: few
CDR3: CAVSSVSADTQYF
DNA: TGTGCCGTTTCTAGCGTCAGCGCAGATACGCAGTATTTT

J: TRBJ2-5
D: TRBD1
V: TRBV11-3
length: 14
size: once
CDR3: CASSSGTGEETQYF
DNA: TGTGCCAGCAGCTCCGGGACAGGGGAAGAGACCCAGTACTTC

J: TRBJ1-1
D: TRBD1
V: TRBV5-1
length: 15
size: once
CDR3: CASSSQGALNTEAFF
DNA: TGCGCCAGCAGCTCTCAGGGGGCATTGAACACTGAAGCTTTCTTT

J: TRBJ1-1
D: .
V: TRBV6-5
length: 13
size: .
CDR3: CASSRDSGAEAFF
DNA: TGTGCCAGCAGTCGGGACTCGGGGGCTGAAGCTTTCTTT

J: TRBJ2-5
D: .
V: TRBV18
length: 16
size: .
CDR3: CASSGWGTRARETQYF
DNA: TGTGCCAGCTCAGGCTGGGGGACAAGGGCTCGGGAGACCCAGTACTTC

J: TRBJ2-7
D: TRBD1
V: TRBV30
length: 12
size: few
CDR3: CAWSAQGVEQYF
DNA: TGTGCCTGGAGTGCCCAGGGGGTCGAGCAGTACTTC

J: TRBJ2-7
D: TRBD1
V: TRBV5-6
length: 16
size: .
CDR3: CASSYYPGTGSHEQYF
DNA: TGTGCCAGCAGCTACTACCCCGGGACAGGGTCCCACGAGCAGTACTTC

J: TRBJ2-1
D: TRBD1
V: TRBV5-5
length: 17
size: .
CDR3: CASSFGPGQGFYNEQFF
DNA: TGTGCCAGCAGCTTCGGTCCGGGACAGGGATTCTACAATGAGCAGTTCTTC

J: TRBJ1-1
D: TRBD1
V: TRBV29-1
length: 14
size: .
CDR3: CSVGTTGLNTEAFF
DNA: TGCAGCGTCGGAACGACAGGGTTGAACACTGAAGCTTTCTTT

J: TRBJ1-4
D: TRBD1
V: TRBV9
length: 17
size: .
CDR3: CASSERDRGEEVEKLFF
DNA: TGTGCCAGCAGCGAACGGGACAGGGGAGAAGAGGTTGAAAAACTGTTTTTT

J: TRBJ1-2
D: .
V: TRBV25-1
length: 14
size: .
CDR3: CASAPGLGGTGYTF
DNA: TGTGCCAGCGCCCCTGGGTTGGGAGGGACTGGCTACACCTTC

J: TRBJ2-5
D: TRBD1
V: TRBV5-6
length: 15
size: .
CDR3: CASSPLDRDEETQYF
DNA: TGTGCCAGCAGCCCGTTGGACAGGGATGAAGAGACCCAGTACTTC

J: TRBJ1-2
D: .
V: TRBV5-1
length: 15
size: .
CDR3: CASSLDISANYGYTF
DNA: TGCGCCAGCAGCTTGGACATATCAGCTAACTATGGCTACACCTTC

J: TRBJ2-1
D: .
V: TRBV11-3
length: 16
size: .
CDR3: CASSLEPGGAYNEQFF
DNA: TGTGCCAGCAGCTTAGAACCTGGGGGCGCCTACAATGAGCAGTTCTTC

J: TRBJ2-1
D: TRBD2
V: TRBV6-1
length: 15
size: once
CDR3: CASSGWEGHGNEQFF
DNA: TGTGCCAGCAGTGGATGGGAGGGCCACGGGAATGAGCAGTTCTTC

J: TRBJ2-7
D: .
V: TRBV25-1
length: 14
size: .
CDR3: CASSDRQGRYEQYF
DNA: TGTGCCAGCAGTGATCGCCAAGGGAGGTACGAGCAGTACTTC

J: TRBJ2-5
D: .
V: TRBV29-1
length: 13
size: .
CDR3: CSVDLTGQETQYF
DNA: TGCAGCGTTGACCTGACAGGACAAGAGACCCAGTACTTC

J: TRBJ1-1
D: TRBD1
V: TRBV6-5
length: 16
size: .
CDR3: CASSYEGTTGLVEAFF
DNA: TGTGCCAGCAGCTACGAAGGGACGACAGGGCTCGTTGAAGCTTTCTTT

J: TRBJ2-5
D: .
V: TRBV5-6
length: 16
size: once
CDR3: CASSGAGGGGEETQYF
DNA: TGTGCCAGCAGCGGGGCTGGGGGAGGGGGGGAAGAGACCCAGTACTTC

J: TRBJ2-3
D: .
V: TRBV27
length: 16
size: .
CDR3: CASSLYIATSTDTQYF
DNA: TGTGCCAGCAGTTTATATATAGCAACTAGCACAGATACGCAGTATTTT

J: TRBJ1-1
D: .
V: TRBV30
length: 12
size: .
CDR3: CAWSRGSTEAFF
DNA: TGTGCCTGGAGTCGGGGATCAACTGAAGCTTTCTTT

J: TRBJ1-2
D: TRBD1
V: TRBV11-2
length: 15
size: .
CDR3: CASSLFRTGSRGYTF
DNA: TGTGCCAGCAGCTTATTCCGGACAGGATCGAGGGGCTACACCTTC

J: TRBJ1-2
D: TRBD1
V: TRBV28
length: 14
size: .
CDR3: CASGSSGGAYGYTF
DNA: TGTGCCAGCGGAAGTTCAGGGGGCGCGTATGGCTACACCTTC

J: TRBJ1-2
D: .
V: TRBV5-4
length: 13
size: .
CDR3: CASSLQELNGYTF
DNA: TGTGCCAGCAGCCTACAGGAGCTTAATGGCTACACCTTC

J: TRBJ2-1
D: TRBD1
V: TRBV7-6
length: 16
size: .
CDR3: CASSLSTGSSYNEQFF
DNA: TGTGCCAGCAGCCTATCGACAGGGAGCTCCTACAATGAGCAGTTCTTC

J: TRBJ2-2
D: TRBD1
V: TRBV19
length: 13
size: .
CDR3: CASTDRAIGELFF
DNA: TGTGCCAGTACGGACAGGGCTATCGGGGAGCTGTTTTTT

J: TRBJ2-3
D: .
V: TRBV18
length: 16
size: few
CDR3: CASSPLAYQGTDTQYF
DNA: TGTGCCAGCTCACCTTTAGCGTATCAGGGGACAGATACGCAGTATTTT

J: TRBJ2-1
D: .
V: TRBV7-9
length: 15
size: .
CDR3: CASSFRQSSYNEQFF
DNA: TGTGCCAGCAGCTTCCGACAGAGCTCCTACAATGAGCAGTTCTTC

J: TRBJ1-2
D: .
V: TRBV28
length: 15
size: .
CDR3: CASTPTGGYNYGYTF
DNA: TGTGCCAGCACCCCAACGGGGGGTTATAACTATGGCTACACCTTC

J: TRBJ2-7
D: TRBD2
V: TRBV2
length: 18
size: .
CDR3: CASSTSGTSGSGAYEQYF
DNA: TGTGCCAGCAGTACCTCCGGGACTAGCGGGTCTGGGGCCTACGAGCAGTACTTC

J: TRBJ1-1
D: .
V: TRBV10-2
length: 12
size: few
CDR3: CASEDSHTEAFF
DNA: TGCGCCAGCGAAGACAGTCACACTGAAGCTTTCTTT